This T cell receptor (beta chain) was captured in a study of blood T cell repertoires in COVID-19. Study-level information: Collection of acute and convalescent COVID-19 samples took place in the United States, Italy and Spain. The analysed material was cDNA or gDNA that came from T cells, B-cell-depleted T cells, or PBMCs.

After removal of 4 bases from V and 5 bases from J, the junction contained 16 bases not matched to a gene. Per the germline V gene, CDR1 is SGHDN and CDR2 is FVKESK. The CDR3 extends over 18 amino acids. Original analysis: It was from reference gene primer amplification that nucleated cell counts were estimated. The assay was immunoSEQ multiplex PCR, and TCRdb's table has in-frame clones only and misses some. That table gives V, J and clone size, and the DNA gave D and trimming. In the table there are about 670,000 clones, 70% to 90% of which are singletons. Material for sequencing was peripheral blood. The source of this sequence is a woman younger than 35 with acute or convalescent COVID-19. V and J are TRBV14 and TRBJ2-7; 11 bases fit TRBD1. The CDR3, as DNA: TGTGCCAGCAGCCCGAGGGGTCTTTCGGGGACAGGGGGGAACGAGCAGTACTTC. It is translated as CASSPRGLSGTGGNEQYF.